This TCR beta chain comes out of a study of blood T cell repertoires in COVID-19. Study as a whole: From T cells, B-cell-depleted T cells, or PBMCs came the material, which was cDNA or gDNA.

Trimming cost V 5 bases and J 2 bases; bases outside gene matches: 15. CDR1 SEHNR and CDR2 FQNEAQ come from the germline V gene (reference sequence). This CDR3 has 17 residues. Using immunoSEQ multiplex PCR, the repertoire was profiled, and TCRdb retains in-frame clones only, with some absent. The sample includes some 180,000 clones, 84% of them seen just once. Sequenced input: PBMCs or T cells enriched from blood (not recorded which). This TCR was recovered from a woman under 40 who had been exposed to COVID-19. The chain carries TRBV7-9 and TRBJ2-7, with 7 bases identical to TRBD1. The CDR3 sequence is CASSPRPPSGQPYEQYF. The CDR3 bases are TGTGCCAGCAGCCCTCGGCCCCCATCGGGACAGCCCTACGAGCAGTACTTC.